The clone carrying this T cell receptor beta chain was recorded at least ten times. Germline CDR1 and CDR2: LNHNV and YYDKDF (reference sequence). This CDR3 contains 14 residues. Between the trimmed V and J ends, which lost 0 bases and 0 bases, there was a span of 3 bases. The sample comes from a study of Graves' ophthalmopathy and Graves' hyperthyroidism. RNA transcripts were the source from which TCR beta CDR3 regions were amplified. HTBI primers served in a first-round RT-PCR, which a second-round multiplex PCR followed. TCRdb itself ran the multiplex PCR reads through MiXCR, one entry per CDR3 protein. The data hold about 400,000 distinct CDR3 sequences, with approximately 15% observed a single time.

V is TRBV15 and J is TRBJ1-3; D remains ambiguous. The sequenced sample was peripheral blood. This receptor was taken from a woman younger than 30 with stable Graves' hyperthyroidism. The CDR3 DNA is TGTGCCACCAGCAGAGAGTTCTCTGGAAACACCATATATTTT. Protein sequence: CATSREFSGNTIYF.